The clone carrying this T cell receptor (beta chain) appeared many times. Its antigen remains unidentified. The data belong to a study of CD8 T cells in ankylosing spondylitis. Study results and limitations: It was reported that disease-linked clones were significantly enriched in matched ankylosing spondylitis synovial fluid. Apparently characteristic of ankylosing spondylitis blood was a TCR beta motif (roughly eight highly homologous variants).

Germline CDR1 SGDLS, CDR2 YYNGEE. CDR3 length: 9 residues. Trimming took 8 bases from V and 4 from J, leaving 4 bases between them. Generation of TCR beta libraries employed quantitative 5'-RACE incorporating molecular barcodes. TCRdb used MiXCR to reprocess the 5' RACE reads, holding one entry per CDR3 protein. This table holds some 240,000 distinct CDR3 sequences, 8% to 9.5% found once. The TCR sequence derives from a male donor with ankylosing spondylitis or in good health (not recorded which). Sequences were obtained from blood, either unsorted or a sorted T cell fraction (not recorded which). This chain connects TRBV9 to TRBJ2-7; D unclear. The CDR3 nucleotides are TGTGCCAGAATTTACGAGCAGTACTTC. Translation gives CARIYEQYF.